This T cell receptor (beta chain) originates from a study of blood T cell repertoires in COVID-19. In the study overall: The analysed material was cDNA or gDNA that came from T cells, B-cell-depleted T cells, or PBMCs.

Per germline, CDR1 SGHDN and CDR2 FVKESK. V was clipped by 8 bases and J by 0 bases, with 12 bases between them. The length of the CDR3 is 14 residues. This table comes from immunoSEQ multiplex PCR, and its TCRdb copy is limited to in-frame clones, with some not included. The sample records a few hundred thousand clones, more than 65% being singletons. The sample consisted of peripheral blood. This clonotype originated in a person aged 65 to 85 with COVID-19, enrolled during active disease. The chain combines TRBV14 with TRBJ2-3; perhaps TRBD2 as D (6 bases). CDR3 in DNA: TGTGCCAGCCGCGGGGCAGTTAGCACAGATACGCAGTATTTT. Residues: CASRGAVSTDTQYF.